This TCR beta chain was profiled in a study of monozygotic twins with cystic fibrosis. The CDR3 consists of 14 residues. V lost 5 bases, J lost 6 bases, and 13 bases lay in between. Germline V CDR1 and CDR2: LNHDA, SQIVND (reference sequence). Study outcomes and limitations: Unrelated CF individuals shared fewer identical clonotypes than monozygotic CF twins. Low clonality (median around 0.0096) suggested a mostly naive repertoire.

Comments on this clone: What it recognizes is unknown.

Clones were sequenced by immunoSEQ multiplex PCR, and TCRdb holds only the in-frame ones, with some missing. Of about 32,000 clones in the sample, approximately 92% were seen once. The receptor's source is a girl aged 2 to 9 with cystic fibrosis. The V gene is TRBV19, the J gene TRBJ2-2, with D perhaps TRBD2 (5 bases). Sequencing was done on a sample of blood. The CDR3 nucleotides are TGTGCCAGTAGTTCGAGCGGTATGGCCGGGGAGCTGTTTTTT. Translated, it gives CASSSSGMAGELFF.